What follows are 12 T cell receptor beta chains derived from one specimen sequenced in a study of blood T cell repertoires in COVID-19. The method was immunoSEQ multiplex PCR; TCRdb's version includes in-frame clones alone and lacks a portion of them. Of around 180,000 clones in the sample, approximately 80% are singletons; the top ten hold about 12%. The sequencing sample was made of peripheral blood. These receptors were obtained from a woman of 80 years or more with COVID-19, enrolled during active disease.

Concerning this clone: Mismatch with germline at one junction end may stem from a read error. The V call is TRBV7-7, the J call TRBJ2-2; 7 bases line up with TRBD2. The CDR3 is made up of 16 amino acids. Germline V gene data show CDR1 as SSHAT and CDR2 as FNYEAQ (reference sequence). CDR3 coding DNA: TGTGCTAGCAGCTTGGGGAGGGGCCCTAACACCGGGGAGCTGTTTTTT. Protein product: CASSLGRGPNTGELFF.

The chain carries TRBV24-1 and TRBJ2-1; 7 positions agree with TRBD2. Germline assignment: CDR1 KGHDR and CDR2 SFDVKD. The CDR3 runs to 14 residues. The ends lost 4 bases at V and 7 bases at J; junction bases unmatched: 6. The CDR3 DNA follows: TGTGCCACCAGTGAGTGGACTAGTTCGAATGAGCAGTTCTTC. This codes for CATSEWTSSNEQFF.

The chain is built from TRBV2 and TRBJ2-2, with a weak D call TRBD2 (6 bases). The CDR3 totals 15 residues. The V gene's germline CDR1 is SNHLY and CDR2 FYNNEI. Trimming took 3 bases from V and 6 from J, leaving 14 bases between them. CDR3 in amino acids: CASSEYAGSAGELFF. Written as DNA, the CDR3 is TGTGCCAGCAGTGAGTACGCGGGATCGGCCGGGGAGCTGTTTTTT.

The chain's CDR3 is CASSEVGTGWHF. CDR3 nucleotide sequence: TGTGCCAGCAGTGAAGTCGGAACAGGGTGGCATTTT. This chain uses TRBV6-1 with TRBJ1-5, with D possibly TRBD1 on 6 matching bases. This CDR3 comprises 12 residues. V lost 1 base and J lost 15, with 13 bases in between. Germline CDR1 and CDR2: MNHNS and SASEGT.

The chain employs TRBV20-1 and TRBJ1-2; possibly TRBD1 for D (5 bases). The V end was cut by 3 bases, the J end by 4 bases, with 12 bases between. The germline V gene encodes CDR1 DFQATT and CDR2 SNEGSKA (reference sequence). The length of the CDR3 is 13 residues. The CDR3 is CSASPRRAYGYTF. CDR3 DNA: TGCAGTGCTAGTCCCCGCAGGGCCTATGGCTACACCTTC.

The V and J genes are TRBV7-3 and TRBJ2-1; D is possibly TRBD2 (5 bases). Germline loops: CDR1 SGHTA, CDR2 FQGTGA. This CDR3 region has 15 residues. Trimming removed 4 bases from V and 0 bases from J, with 10 bases in between. The CDR3 here is CASSSRRSSYNEQFF. The CDR3, as DNA: TGTGCCAGCAGCTCCCGGAGGAGCTCCTACAATGAGCAGTTCTTC. The entire variable domain, with the rest obtained from reference TRBV7-3 and TRBJ2-1, is as follows: GAGVSQTPSNKVTEKGKYVELRCDPISGHTALYWYRQSLGQGPEFLIYFQGTGAADDSGLPNDRFFAVRPEGSVSTLKIQRTERGDSAVYLCASSSRRSSYNEQFFGPGTRLTVL.

This rearrangement joins TRBV18 to TRBJ2-7, with 8 bases that match TRBD1. The CDR3 has 18 residues. With V trimmed by 3 bases and J by 0 bases, 13 bases remained unmatched. Germline V lookup: CDR1 KGHSH, CDR2 LQKENI. The CDR3 is CASSPAGTGYGSSYEQYF. Here the CDR3 DNA reads TGTGCCAGCTCACCGGCAGGGACAGGTTATGGGAGCTCCTACGAGCAGTACTTC.

J is TRBJ1-2 and V is TRBV5-4; a possible D gene is TRBD1 (5 bases). V lost 1 base and J 3 bases, leaving 10 bases between the germline ends. In germline, CDR1 is SGHNT, CDR2 YYREEE (reference sequence). This CDR3 has 14 amino acids. The CDR3 here is CASSLSPTDYGYTF. CDR3 in DNA: TGTGCCAGCAGCTTGAGTCCGACAGACTATGGCTACACCTTC.

The chain recombines TRBV6-5 with TRBJ1-2; a weak D match, TRBD1 (6 bases). This CDR3 has 13 amino acids. Germline V CDR1 and CDR2: MNHEY, SVGAGI. Deletions cut 6 bases from V and 3 bases from J, with 11 bases between. CDR3 coding DNA: TGTGCCAGCAGGCCCAGGGGTGACTATGGCTACACCTTC. It translates to CASRPRGDYGYTF.

V gene TRBV9 combines with J gene TRBJ2-2; D is unresolved. Germline V CDR1 and CDR2: SGDLS, YYNGEE. This CDR3 spans 16 amino acids. V dropped 0 bases and J dropped 0 bases, with 9 bases sitting between them. CDR3 region: CASSVGGTTNTGELFF. The CDR3 nucleotides are TGTGCCAGCAGCGTAGGTGGTACTACGAACACCGGGGAGCTGTTTTTT.

The CDR3 DNA reads TGTGCCAGCCAGACAGGGGGCACCTCACCCCTCCACTTT. It translates to CASQTGGTSPLHF. The V gene is TRBV19, the J gene TRBJ1-6; 10 nucleotides match TRBD1. CDR3 size: 13 residues. V lost 9 bases and J lost 10; bases outside the gene matches: 6. The germline gives CDR1 LNHDA, CDR2 SQIVND (reference sequence).

V is TRBV2 and J is TRBJ2-1, with D maybe TRBD2 (6 bases). The V end lost 7 bases, the J end lost 12 bases, and 19 bases lay between the germline ends. This CDR3 is built from 13 residues. Germline CDR1 SNHLY, CDR2 FYNNEI. The CDR3 region has the DNA TGTGCCAGCATGGTAGCGGCCTCGTTGTGGCAGTTCTTC. Translated: CASMVAASLWQFF.